The sample holds a few counts of the clone carrying this T cell receptor (beta chain). What it recognizes is unknown. A second PCR of about 7 to 12 cycles used a sample-barcoded 5' primer and a J-beta primer mix. Per-sample output comprised a minimum of 2.5 million paired-end reads containing CDR3. TCRdb recomputed calls from the 5' RACE reads with MiXCR, one row per CDR3 protein. The sample has around 800,000 distinct CDR3 sequences; approximately 65% are singletons. The data belong to a study of blood T cells in healthy people across ages. The ends were cut back, 6 bases at V and 0 bases at J, with 13 bases in the middle. The CDR3 extends over 15 amino acids. Per germline, CDR1 SEHNR and CDR2 FQNEAQ (reference sequence). Study-wide results and caveats: Long-lived and aged donors differed, with more naive CD4+ cells and higher diversity in the long-lived.

This TCR derives from a young man in good health. The chain links TRBV7-9 to TRBJ2-3; D tentatively reads TRBD1 or TRBD2 (5 bases each). The specimen was blood. The CDR3 spells CASRGETISTDTQYF. In DNA, the CDR3 is TGTGCCAGCAGGGGGGAGACCATTAGCACAGATACGCAGTATTTT.